This entry lists 18 T cell receptor beta chains sequenced from one sample in a study of CD4+ T cells in melanoma. Method: immunoSEQ multiplex PCR; TCRdb's copy keeps in-frame clones and lacks some. The sample consists of 140,000 or so clones, around 90% of them appearing once. The receptors shown here come from a human donor with melanoma.

In DNA form, the CDR3 reads TGTGCCAGCTCACCAGGGGACGGCTACGAGCAGTACTTC. As protein: CASSPGDGYEQYF. The chain has TRBV18 and TRBJ2-7; the D call may be TRBD1 or TRBD2 (5 bases each). The V end lost 2 bases, the J end lost 3 bases, and 8 bases lay between the germline ends. Germline V gives CDR1 KGHSH, CDR2 LQKENI. The CDR3 is made up of 13 amino acids.

The chain links TRBV6-1 to TRBJ2-7; D gene unclear. Germline CDR1 and CDR2: MNHNS and SASEGT. This CDR3 has 15 residues. V was clipped by 2 bases and J by 3 bases, with 14 bases between them. CDR3 DNA: TGTGCCAGCAGTGAACCCAGTGGACCGTTCTACGAGCAGTACTTC. This translates into CASSEPSGPFYEQYF.

The chain carries TRBV6-1 and TRBJ2-3; 8 bases fit TRBD2. The CDR3 totals 16 residues. The germline CDR1 and CDR2 sequences are MNHNS and SASEGT. V lost 1 base, J lost 5 bases, and 8 bases stayed unmatched. The CDR3 here is CASSEEIAGKGDTQYF. The CDR3 DNA is TGTGCCAGCAGTGAAGAGATAGCGGGGAAAGGAGATACGCAGTATTTT.

The chain links TRBV21-1 to TRBJ1-2; the table gives TRBD1 as D, unverified against the DNA. TRBV21-1 constitutes a pseudogene. The CDR3 totals 17 residues. CDR3 sequence (DNA): TGTGCCAGCAGCTCCCCTCGACAGGGAGCACTGAACTATGGCTACACCTTC. Its translation: CASSSPRQGALNYGYTF.

The rearrangement links TRBV6-1 to TRBJ1-5; 8 bases map to TRBD1. Germline-derived CDR1 and CDR2 are MNHNS and SASEGT. The J segment lost 5 bases and the V segment lost 7 bases, leaving 7 bases of the junction unmatched. This CDR3 is built from 14 residues. The CDR3 sequence is CASTIGQGHQPQHF. In DNA, the CDR3 is TGTGCCAGCACCATAGGACAGGGTCATCAGCCCCAGCATTTT.

This chain links TRBV7-2 with TRBJ2-1; D is unresolved. The CDR3 covers 15 residues. Germline V gives CDR1 SGHTA, CDR2 FQGNSA. Trimming took off 3 bases at V and 4 bases at J, with 13 bases between the two ends. The CDR3 sequence: CASSFQPAGYNEQFF. Here the CDR3 DNA reads TGTGCCAGCAGCTTTCAGCCGGCCGGTTACAATGAGCAGTTCTTC.

This rearrangement joins TRBV18 to TRBJ2-2, with 10 bases identical to TRBD2. Germline trimming cut 3 bases from V and 4 bases from J; bases unmatched to any gene: 11. This CDR3 comprises 18 residues. Germline CDR1 KGHSH, CDR2 LQKENI. The CDR3 DNA reads as TGTGCCAGCTCACCGGCTCTAGCGGGGGTCTACCGCACCGGGGAGCTGTTTTTT. This sequence encodes CASSPALAGVYRTGELFF.

The chain couples TRBV18 to TRBJ1-5; D unresolved. The CDR3 is 13 amino acids. The V and J ends lost 3 bases and 4 bases respectively, with 7 bases between them. Germline CDR1 and CDR2: KGHSH and LQKENI. The CDR3 spells CASSPARNQPQHF. CDR3 bases: TGTGCCAGCTCACCCGCTCGGAATCAGCCCCAGCATTTT.

The chain has TRBV6-1 and TRBJ2-7; D possibly corresponds to TRBD1 (6 bases). The CDR3 length is 13 residues. The germline V gene encodes CDR1 MNHNS and CDR2 SASEGT. V dropped 6 bases and J dropped 6 bases, with 15 bases sitting between them. CDR3 in DNA: TGTGCCAGCAGGCCGGGACAACCCTCCGAGCAGTACTTC. It yields the protein CASRPGQPSEQYF.

The V and J genes are TRBV7-2 and TRBJ1-2; D not resolved. CDR3 length: 18 amino acids. The V end was cut by 5 bases, the J end by 2 bases, with 24 bases between. CDR1 is SGHTA and CDR2 is FQGNSA in the germline V gene. The DNA for the CDR3 is TGTGCCAGCAGCCTCTTGGCACACGCGTTACCGTCAAACTATGGCTACACCTTC. Its translation is CASSLLAHALPSNYGYTF.

The chain links TRBV7-3 to TRBJ2-1, with a weak D call TRBD2 (7 bases). Trimming removed 1 base from V and 1 base from J, with 11 bases in between. Germline V CDR1 and CDR2: SGHTA, FQGTGA. The CDR3 runs to 16 residues. This chain's CDR3 is CASSLSGGLSYNEQFF. In DNA, the CDR3 is TGTGCCAGCAGCTTAAGCGGGGGCCTGTCCTACAATGAGCAGTTCTTC.

J is TRBJ2-4 and V is TRBV7-2; a weak D match, TRBD1 (6 bases). Germline values: CDR1 SGHTA, CDR2 FQGNSA. V lost 0 bases and J 6 bases, leaving 15 bases between the germline ends. The CDR3 covers 16 residues. The CDR3 loop reads CASSLAGASPRNIQYF. CDR3 in DNA: TGTGCCAGCAGCTTAGCGGGGGCTAGCCCCAGAAACATTCAGTACTTC.

J is TRBJ2-1 and V is TRBV5-1; 7 bases align to TRBD1. Germline V gives CDR1 SGHRS, CDR2 YFSETQ. Unmatched junction bases numbered 8, after V lost 4 bases and J lost 4 bases. CDR3 length: 15 residues. The CDR3 reads CASSPRQGGYNEQFF. The DNA for the CDR3 is TGCGCCAGCAGCCCCAGACAGGGTGGATACAATGAGCAGTTCTTC.

V usage is TRBV6-1 and J usage is TRBJ2-7; tentatively, D is TRBD2 (5 bases). Germline CDR1 MNHNS, CDR2 SASEGT. The CDR3 is 12 residues long. Deletions cut 6 bases from V and 5 bases from J, with 11 bases between. CDR3 residues: CASSVGVNEQYF. The CDR3 region has the DNA TGTGCCAGCAGCGTCGGGGTAAACGAGCAGTACTTC.

This sequence joins TRBV27 and TRBJ2-1; either TRBD1 or TRBD2 may fit D (5 bases each). CDR1 MNHEY and CDR2 SMNVEV come from the germline V gene (reference sequence). This CDR3 contains 16 residues. The V end was cut by 7 bases, the J end by 5 bases, with 21 bases between. The CDR3 region is CASKGWERGLDNEQFF. As DNA, the CDR3 is TGTGCCAGCAAGGGTTGGGAGAGGGGTCTTGACAATGAGCAGTTCTTC.

The CDR3 here is CASSPGQYEQYF. The CDR3 DNA reads as TGTGCCAGCAGCCCGGGACAGTACGAGCAGTACTTC. The genes are TRBV13 and TRBJ2-7; 7 nucleotides line up with TRBD1. CDR1 and CDR2 from the germline V gene are PRHDT and FYEKMQ (reference sequence). V dropped 5 bases and J dropped 4; count of bases not matched to a gene: 2. CDR3 length: 12 residues.

The chain employs TRBV29-1 and TRBJ1-2; unclear D gene. This CDR3 has 12 amino acids. Germline V gene data show CDR1 as SQVTM and CDR2 as ANQGSEA. V lost 7 bases, J lost 4 bases, and 13 bases lay in between. The CDR3 region has the DNA TGCAGCGGGTATGAGGACGGCTATGGCTACACCTTC. Residues: CSGYEDGYGYTF.

The chain employs TRBV5-4 and TRBJ2-1; TRBD2 agrees at 8 bases. The germline V gene encodes CDR1 SGHNT and CDR2 YYREEE (reference sequence). Trimming cost V 4 bases and J 2 bases; bases outside gene matches: 5. The CDR3 runs to 15 residues. CDR3 protein: CASSNSGAAYNEQFF. The CDR3 region has the DNA TGTGCCAGCAGCAATAGCGGGGCCGCCTACAATGAGCAGTTCTTC.